This T cell receptor beta chain was sequenced in a study of T-cell reconstitution after alpha-beta-depleted transplantation in children. Study observations and caveats: Alpha-beta T cells present about two months after transplant were reported to originate from several hundred expanded graft clones. It was newly produced T cells that mostly accounted for T-cell counts and diversity one year after transplant. After transplant, high TCRbeta diversity at day 60 in some patients arose from surviving recipient T cells and thymic progenitors.

Preparing the TCRbeta library involved the use of unique molecular identifiers. TCRdb called the PCR reads again in MiXCR, with one record for every CDR3 protein. There are over 100,000 distinct CDR3 sequences in the sample; about 9.4% occur only once, and around 35% lies in the top ten. The CDR3 has 15 residues. Trimming cost V 6 bases and J 2 bases; bases outside gene matches: 8. The germline V gene encodes CDR1 MNHEY and CDR2 SMNVEV (reference sequence). This clonotype was observed many times. The target antigen is unknown. The source is a boy between 2 and 10 years old with acute lymphoblastic leukemia, due to receive a stem cell transplant. Sequencing used PBMCs, obtained before TCRalphabeta/CD19-depleted stem cell transplant. The chain is built from TRBV27 and TRBJ2-7, with 9 bases matching TRBD2. The chain's CDR3 is CASSPRLAGTYEQYF. The CDR3 region has the DNA TGTGCCAGCAGCCCCCGCCTAGCGGGGACCTACGAGCAGTACTTC.